This T cell receptor beta chain was obtained from a study of T cell repertoires in cytomegalovirus infection. Turning to the study itself: Indicated by public TCR beta signatures were CMV infection and matching HLA type.

Each CDR3 protein gets one entry after TCRdb re-called the reads with MiXCR. The table includes 450,000 to 650,000 distinct CDR3 sequences, 35% to 50% detected once. This clonotype was found a few times. The antigen is not known. V lost 4 bases and J lost 9, with 10 bases in between. Germline V gene sequence: CDR1 SNHLY, CDR2 FYNNEI. The CDR3 sequence is 12 residues long. The sample consisted of cultured PBMCs, taken from culture after CMV antigen stimulation. The TCR sequence derives from a human donor in good health (CMV status not recorded). Some clones in this sample may be carry-over from other donors' samples. The chain employs TRBV2 and TRBJ2-4; D call uncertain. The CDR3 nucleotides read TGTGCCAGCAGTGTGCCGGTTGGCATTCAGTACTTC. Translating gives CASSVPVGIQYF.